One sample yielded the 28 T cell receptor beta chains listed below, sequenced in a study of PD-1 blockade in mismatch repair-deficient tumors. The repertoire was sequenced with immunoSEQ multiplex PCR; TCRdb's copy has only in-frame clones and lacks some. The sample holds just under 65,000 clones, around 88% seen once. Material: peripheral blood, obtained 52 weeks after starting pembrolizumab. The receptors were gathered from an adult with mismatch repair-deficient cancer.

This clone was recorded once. For the CDR3, the DNA is TGTGCCAGCAGCTGGGACAGATTATACTACGAGCAGTACTTC. Amino acid sequence: CASSWDRLYYEQYF. The chain carries TRBV11-2 and TRBJ2-7, with TRBD1 matching over 7 bases. J was trimmed by 3 bases and V by 4 bases; bases with no gene match: 6. The CDR3 is 14 amino acids. The V gene's germline CDR1 is SGHAT and CDR2 FQNNGV.

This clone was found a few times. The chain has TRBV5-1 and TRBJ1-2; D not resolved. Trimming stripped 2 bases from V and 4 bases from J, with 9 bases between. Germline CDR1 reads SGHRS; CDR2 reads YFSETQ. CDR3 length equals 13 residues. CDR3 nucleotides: TGCGCCAGCAGCTTATCAGTCTCCTATGGCTACACCTTC. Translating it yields CASSLSVSYGYTF.

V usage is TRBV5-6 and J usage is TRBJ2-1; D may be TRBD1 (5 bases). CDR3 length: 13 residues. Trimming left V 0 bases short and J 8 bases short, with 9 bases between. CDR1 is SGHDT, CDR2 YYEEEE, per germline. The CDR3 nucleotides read TGTGCCAGCAGCTTGGCAGGGTGGGATGAGCAGTTCTTC. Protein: CASSLAGWDEQFF.

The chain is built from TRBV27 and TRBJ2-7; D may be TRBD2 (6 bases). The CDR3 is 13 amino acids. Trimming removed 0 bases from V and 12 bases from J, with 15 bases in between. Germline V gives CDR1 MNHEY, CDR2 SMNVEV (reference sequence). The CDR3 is CASSLSLGGVRYF. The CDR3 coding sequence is TGTGCCAGCAGTTTATCGCTAGGAGGGGTAAGGTACTTC.

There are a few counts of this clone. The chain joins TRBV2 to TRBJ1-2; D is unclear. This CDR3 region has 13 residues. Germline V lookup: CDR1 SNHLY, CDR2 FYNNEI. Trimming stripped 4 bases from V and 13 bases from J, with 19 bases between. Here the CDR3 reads CASSGGRSEATTF. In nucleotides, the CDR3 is TGTGCCAGCAGTGGCGGCAGATCGGAGGCTACCACCTTC.

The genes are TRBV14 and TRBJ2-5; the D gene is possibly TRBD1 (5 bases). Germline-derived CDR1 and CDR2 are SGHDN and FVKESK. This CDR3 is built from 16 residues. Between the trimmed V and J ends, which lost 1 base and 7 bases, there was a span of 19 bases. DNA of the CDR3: TGTGCCAGCAGCCAAGCACCGGACCCAGGGTTTATGACCCAGTACTTC. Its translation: CASSQAPDPGFMTQYF.

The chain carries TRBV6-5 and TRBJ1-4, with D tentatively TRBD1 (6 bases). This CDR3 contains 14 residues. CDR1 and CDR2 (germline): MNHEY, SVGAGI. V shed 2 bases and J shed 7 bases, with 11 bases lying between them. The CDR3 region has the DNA TGTGCCAGCAGTTACAGGGGGGCAGGTGAAAAACTGTTTTTT. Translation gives CASSYRGAGEKLFF.

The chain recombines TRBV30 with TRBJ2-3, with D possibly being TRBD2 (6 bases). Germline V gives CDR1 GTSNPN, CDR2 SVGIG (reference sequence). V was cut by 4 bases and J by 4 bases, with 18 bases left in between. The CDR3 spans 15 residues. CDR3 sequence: CAWTPLGGGADTQYF. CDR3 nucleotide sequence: TGTGCCTGGACCCCTCTGGGGGGTGGTGCAGATACGCAGTATTTT.

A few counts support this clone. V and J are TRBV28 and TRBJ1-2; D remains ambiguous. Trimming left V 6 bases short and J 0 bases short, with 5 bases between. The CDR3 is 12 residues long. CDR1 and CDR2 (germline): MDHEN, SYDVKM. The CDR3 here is CASRQANYGYTF. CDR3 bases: TGTGCCAGCAGGCAGGCTAACTATGGCTACACCTTC.

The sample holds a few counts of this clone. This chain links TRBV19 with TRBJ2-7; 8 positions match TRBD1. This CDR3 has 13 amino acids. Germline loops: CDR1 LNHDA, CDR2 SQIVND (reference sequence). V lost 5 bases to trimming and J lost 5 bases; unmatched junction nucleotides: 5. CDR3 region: CASSVSTGDEQYF. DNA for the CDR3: TGTGCCAGTAGTGTCTCGACAGGGGACGAGCAGTACTTC.

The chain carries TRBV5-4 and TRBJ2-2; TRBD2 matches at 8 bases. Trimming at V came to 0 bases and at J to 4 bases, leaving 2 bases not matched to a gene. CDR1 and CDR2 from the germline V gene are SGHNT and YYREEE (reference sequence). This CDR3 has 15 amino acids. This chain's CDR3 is CASSLERESTGELFF. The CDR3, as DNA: TGTGCCAGCAGCTTGGAGCGGGAGAGCACCGGGGAGCTGTTTTTT.

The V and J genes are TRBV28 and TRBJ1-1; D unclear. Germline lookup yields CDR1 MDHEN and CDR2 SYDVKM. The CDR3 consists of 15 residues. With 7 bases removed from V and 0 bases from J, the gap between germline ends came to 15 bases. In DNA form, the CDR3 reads TGTGCCAGCACCTCAACCCGGGCCTTGAACACTGAAGCTTTCTTT. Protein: CASTSTRALNTEAFF. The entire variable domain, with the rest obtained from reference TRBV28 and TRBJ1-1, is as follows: DVKVTQSSRYLVKRTGEKVFLECVQDMDHENMFWYRQDPGLGLRLIYFSYDVKMKEKGDIPEGYSVSREKKERFSLILESASTNQTSMYLCASTSTRALNTEAFFGQGTRLTVV.

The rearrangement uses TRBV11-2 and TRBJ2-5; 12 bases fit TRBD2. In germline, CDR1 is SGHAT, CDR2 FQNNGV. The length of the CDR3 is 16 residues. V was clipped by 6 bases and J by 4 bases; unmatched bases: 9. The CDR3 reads CASSSTSGSFRETQYF. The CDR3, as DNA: TGTGCCAGCAGTTCGACTAGCGGGAGTTTTCGAGAGACCCAGTACTTC. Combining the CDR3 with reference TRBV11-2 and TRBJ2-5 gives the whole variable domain EAGVAQSPRYKIIEKRQSVAFWCNPISGHATLYWYQQILGQGPKLLIQFQNNGVVDDSQLPKDRFSAERLKGVDSTLKIQPAKLEDSAVYLCASSSTSGSFRETQYFGPGTRLLVL.

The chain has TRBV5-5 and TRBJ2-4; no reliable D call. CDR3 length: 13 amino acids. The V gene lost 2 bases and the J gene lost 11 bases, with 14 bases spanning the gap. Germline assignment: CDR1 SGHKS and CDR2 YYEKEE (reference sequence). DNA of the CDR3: TGTGCCAGCAGCTTTGCGAACGGTCTCTTTCAGTACTTC. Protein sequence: CASSFANGLFQYF. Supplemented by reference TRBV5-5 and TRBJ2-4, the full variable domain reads DAGVTQSPTHLIKTRGQQVTLRCSPISGHKSVSWYQQVLGQGPQFIFQYYEKEERGRGNFPDRFSARQFPNYSSELNVNALLLGDSALYLCASSFANGLFQYFGAGTRLSVL.

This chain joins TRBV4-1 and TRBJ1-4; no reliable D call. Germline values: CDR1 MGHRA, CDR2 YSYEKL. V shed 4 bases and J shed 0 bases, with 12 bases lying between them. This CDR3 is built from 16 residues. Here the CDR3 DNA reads TGCGCCAGCAGCCGGGAGGTGGTAGCAACTAATGAAAAACTGTTTTTT. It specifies CASSREVVATNEKLFF.

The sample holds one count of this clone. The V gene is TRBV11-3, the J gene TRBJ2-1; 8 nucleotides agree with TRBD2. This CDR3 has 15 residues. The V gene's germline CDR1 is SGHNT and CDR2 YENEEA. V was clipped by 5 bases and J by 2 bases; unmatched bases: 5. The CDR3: CASSKAGVAYNEQFF. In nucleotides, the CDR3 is TGTGCCAGCAGCAAAGCGGGGGTTGCCTACAATGAGCAGTTCTTC.

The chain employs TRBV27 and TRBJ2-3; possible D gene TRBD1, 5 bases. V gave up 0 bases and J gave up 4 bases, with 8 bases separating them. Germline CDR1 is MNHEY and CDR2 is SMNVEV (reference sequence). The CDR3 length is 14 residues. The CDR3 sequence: CASSLSLGADTQYF. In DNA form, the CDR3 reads TGTGCCAGCAGTTTATCTTTAGGGGCAGATACGCAGTATTTT.

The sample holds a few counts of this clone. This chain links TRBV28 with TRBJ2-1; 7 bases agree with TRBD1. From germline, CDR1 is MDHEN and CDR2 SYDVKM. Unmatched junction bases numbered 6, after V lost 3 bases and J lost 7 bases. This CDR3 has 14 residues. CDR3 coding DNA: TGTGCCAGCAGTTTCGTAGGGGGCACGAATGAGCAGTTCTTC. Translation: CASSFVGGTNEQFF.

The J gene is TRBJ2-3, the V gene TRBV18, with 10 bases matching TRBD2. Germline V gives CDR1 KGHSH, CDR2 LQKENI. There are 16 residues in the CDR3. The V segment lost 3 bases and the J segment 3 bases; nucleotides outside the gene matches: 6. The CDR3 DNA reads TGTGCCAGCTCACCGGAACCGGGACTAGCGACAGATACGCAGTATTTT. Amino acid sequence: CASSPEPGLATDTQYF.

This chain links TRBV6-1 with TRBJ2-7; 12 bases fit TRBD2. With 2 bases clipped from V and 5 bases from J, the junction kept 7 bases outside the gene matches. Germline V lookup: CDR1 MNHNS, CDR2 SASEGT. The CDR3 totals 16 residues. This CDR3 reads CASSEWLAGGVHEQYF. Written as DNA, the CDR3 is TGTGCCAGCAGTGAATGGCTAGCGGGAGGGGTCCACGAGCAGTACTTC.

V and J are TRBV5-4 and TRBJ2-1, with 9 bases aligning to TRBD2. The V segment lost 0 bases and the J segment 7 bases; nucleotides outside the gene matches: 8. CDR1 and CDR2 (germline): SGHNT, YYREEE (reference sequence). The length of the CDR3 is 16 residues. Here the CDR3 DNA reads TGTGCCAGCAGCTTGGATTTGACTAGCGGTTTGAATGAGCAGTTCTTC. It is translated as CASSLDLTSGLNEQFF.

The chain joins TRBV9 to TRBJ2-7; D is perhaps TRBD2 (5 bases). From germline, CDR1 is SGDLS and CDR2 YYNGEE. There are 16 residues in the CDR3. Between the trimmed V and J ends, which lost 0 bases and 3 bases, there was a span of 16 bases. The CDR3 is CASSVEPGGLLYEQYF. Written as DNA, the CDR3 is TGTGCCAGCAGCGTAGAGCCAGGAGGACTTCTCTACGAGCAGTACTTC.

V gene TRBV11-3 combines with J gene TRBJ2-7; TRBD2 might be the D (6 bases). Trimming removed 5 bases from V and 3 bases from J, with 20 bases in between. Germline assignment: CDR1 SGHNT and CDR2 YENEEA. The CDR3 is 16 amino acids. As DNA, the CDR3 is TGTGCCAGCAGCCCGCGAATCGGGGCGGACTACTACGAGCAGTACTTC. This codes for CASSPRIGADYYEQYF.

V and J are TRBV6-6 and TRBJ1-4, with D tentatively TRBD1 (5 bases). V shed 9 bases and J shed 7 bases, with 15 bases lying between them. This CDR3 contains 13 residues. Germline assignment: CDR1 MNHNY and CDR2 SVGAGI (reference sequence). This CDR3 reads CASRTPGLEKLFF. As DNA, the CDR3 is TGTGCCAGTCGAACTCCAGGGCTTGAAAAACTGTTTTTT.

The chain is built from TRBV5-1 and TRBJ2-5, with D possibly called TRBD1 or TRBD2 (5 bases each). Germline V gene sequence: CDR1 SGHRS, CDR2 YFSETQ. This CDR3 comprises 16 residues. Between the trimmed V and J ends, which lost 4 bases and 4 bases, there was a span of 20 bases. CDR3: CASSPGTLENGETQYF. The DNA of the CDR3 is TGCGCCAGCAGCCCCGGGACCCTTGAGAACGGAGAGACCCAGTACTTC.

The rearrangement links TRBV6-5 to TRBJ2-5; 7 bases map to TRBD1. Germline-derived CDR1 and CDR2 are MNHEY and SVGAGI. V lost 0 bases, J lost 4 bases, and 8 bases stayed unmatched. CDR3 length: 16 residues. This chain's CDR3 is CASSYSATGTTETQYF. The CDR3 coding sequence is TGTGCCAGCAGTTACTCAGCGACAGGGACAACAGAGACCCAGTACTTC.

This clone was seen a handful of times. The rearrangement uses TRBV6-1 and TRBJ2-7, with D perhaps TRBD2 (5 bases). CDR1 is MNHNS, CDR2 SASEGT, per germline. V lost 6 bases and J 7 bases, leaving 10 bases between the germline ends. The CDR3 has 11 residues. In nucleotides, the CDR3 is TGTGCCAGCAGCGGGATGTGGGAGCAGTACTTC. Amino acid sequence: CASSGMWEQYF.

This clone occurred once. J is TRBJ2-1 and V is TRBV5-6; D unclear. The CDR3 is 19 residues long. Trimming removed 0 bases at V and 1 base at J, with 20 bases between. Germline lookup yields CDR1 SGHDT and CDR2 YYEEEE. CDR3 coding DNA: TGTGCCAGCAGCTTGGAAGACTGGCAGGTCGAGAGGTCCTACAATGAGCAGTTCTTC. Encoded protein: CASSLEDWQVERSYNEQFF.